The 19 T cell receptor beta chains below were found in one sample sequenced in a study of human T cells and chemical hapten exposure (dated by TCRdb to about 2021). The time point label corresponds to: patch test 2, 6 weeks after DPC sensitization. This specimen's treatment or condition label, interpreted: therapeutic diphenylcyclopropenone sensitization with weekly scalp DPC. Libraries were prepared through RACE. Sequencing relied on a NextSeq 500. TCRdb ran its own pipeline on the public reads, namely fastp trimming at Q25 and MiXCR clone calling, and kept in-frame beta chains. Each CDR3 protein gets just one entry, which takes the most common genes and DNA from the rows behind it. The sample table holds 25,000 to 30,000 distinct CDR3 sequences, of which roughly 9.4% were seen once. The ten largest clones capture roughly 7% of the sample. Sequenced here: whole blood, sampled in connection with sensitization to the hapten diphenylcyclopropenone (DPC). These receptors were obtained from a man aged 30 to 45 with alopecia areata. Some clones in this sample may be carry-over from other donors' samples.

This clonotype was seen at least ten times. The chain is built from TRBV27 and TRBJ1-1; no definite D call. The V end was cut by 7 bases, the J end by 1 base, with 16 bases between. CDR1 and CDR2 from the germline V gene are MNHEY and SMNVEV (reference sequence). The CDR3 consists of 15 residues. This CDR3 is CASNWSPQWNTEAFF. The CDR3 DNA follows: TGTGCCAGCAACTGGTCCCCTCAATGGAACACTGAAGCTTTCTTT.

The chain is built from TRBV7-2 and TRBJ1-5; TRBD1 matches 7 bases. Germline V CDR1 and CDR2: SGHTA, FQGNSA. CDR3 length: 13 amino acids. V shed 6 bases, J shed 7 bases, and the junction held 6 bases outside the gene matches. CDR3 nucleotides: TGTGCCAGCAGTTTAAGGGGGCAGCAGCCCCAGCATTTT. Its protein product is CASSLRGQQPQHF.

This clonotype turned up a few times. This chain connects TRBV11-2 to TRBJ1-1; tentative D call: TRBD1 (6 bases). The length of the CDR3 is 16 residues. Germline V gene lookup returns CDR1 SGHAT and CDR2 FQNNGV. V was shortened by 0 bases and J by 6 bases, with 17 bases between the two germline ends. Written as DNA, the CDR3 is TGTGCCAGCAGCTTAGAAGGGACACTCTTGTTCCCTGAAGCTTTCTTT. The encoded protein is CASSLEGTLLFPEAFF.

This clonotype was found a few times. The chain is built from TRBV12-3 or TRBV12-4 and TRBJ2-3; D gene uncertain. V lost 6 bases to trimming and J lost 0 bases, with 16 bases between them. This CDR3 region has 16 residues. CDR3 nucleotides: TGTGCCAGCAGACGACGCCTGTTTACTAGCACAGATACGCAGTATTTT. Its translation is CASRRRLFTSTDTQYF.

This clonotype was picked up many times. The V call is TRBV11-2, the J call TRBJ2-1; 10 bases line up with TRBD2. V was pared by 2 bases and J by 6 bases, with 4 bases of the junction left unmatched. Germline CDR1 reads SGHAT; CDR2 reads FQNNGV. The CDR3 extends over 15 amino acids. Here the CDR3 reads CASSLKAGGPNEQFF. For the CDR3, the DNA is TGTGCCAGCAGCTTAAAAGCGGGAGGGCCCAATGAGCAGTTCTTC.

V gene TRBV6-2 or TRBV6-3 combines with J gene TRBJ2-1; 8 nucleotides line up with TRBD2. The germline CDR1 and CDR2 sequences are MNHEY and SVGEGT. The J segment lost 9 bases and the V segment lost 2 bases, leaving 6 bases of the junction unmatched. CDR3 length: 14 residues. The CDR3 coding sequence is TGTGCCAGCAGTTACCGTCTAGCGGGCGGTGAGCAGTTCTTC. The encoded protein is CASSYRLAGGEQFF.

This clonotype occurred many times. This sequence joins TRBV5-1 and TRBJ1-6, with a possible D match to TRBD1 (5 bases). V gave up 6 bases and J gave up 5 bases, with 9 bases separating them. The CDR3 is 13 residues long. CDR1 SGHRS and CDR2 YFSETQ come from the germline V gene. In DNA, the CDR3 is TGCGCCAGCAAAGGAGGGGATAATTCACCCCTCCACTTT. It is translated as CASKGGDNSPLHF.

The J gene is TRBJ2-7, the V gene TRBV28; D possibly matches TRBD1 or TRBD2 (5 bases each). V shed 5 bases and J shed 2 bases, with 10 bases lying between them. CDR3 size: 13 residues. The germline CDR1 and CDR2 sequences are MDHEN and SYDVKM. The CDR3 loop reads CASSVGTTYEQYF. The DNA for the CDR3 is TGTGCCAGCAGTGTGGGGACGACCTACGAGCAGTACTTC. The full variable domain, in which reference TRBV28 and TRBJ2-7 provide the parts outside the CDR3, is DVKVTQSSRYLVKRTGEKVFLECVQDMDHENMFWYRQDPGLGLRLIYFSYDVKMKEKGDIPEGYSVSREKKERFSLILESASTNQTSMYLCASSVGTTYEQYFGPGTRLTVT.

The table lists this clonotype with a few counts. The gene calls are TRBV5-5 and TRBJ1-1; no firm D call. V was pared by 0 bases and J by 0 bases, with 6 bases between. Looked up from germline, CDR1 is SGHKS and CDR2 is YYEKEE (reference sequence). The CDR3 runs to 14 residues. This CDR3 is CASSLVWMNTEAFF. CDR3 bases: TGTGCCAGCAGCTTGGTCTGGATGAACACTGAAGCTTTCTTT. The full variable domain, completed using reference TRBV5-5 and TRBJ1-1, is DAGVTQSPTHLIKTRGQQVTLRCSPISGHKSVSWYQQVLGQGPQFIFQYYEKEERGRGNFPDRFSARQFPNYSSELNVNALLLGDSALYLCASSLVWMNTEAFFGQGTRLTVV.

The V gene is TRBV5-4, the J gene TRBJ1-1, with D possibly TRBD1 on 5 matching bases. Germline V gene data show CDR1 as SGHNT and CDR2 as YYREEE (reference sequence). This CDR3 is built from 13 residues. V was shortened by 0 bases and J by 5 bases, with 8 bases between the two germline ends. This chain's CDR3 is CASSLGGRTEAFF. CDR3 nucleotides: TGTGCCAGCAGCTTGGGGGGGAGGACTGAAGCTTTCTTT.

This clonotype was seen more than once but under ten times. V usage is TRBV29-1 and J usage is TRBJ2-1; D ambiguous. Trimming removed 4 bases from V and 8 bases from J, with 15 bases in between. Germline CDR1 SQVTM, CDR2 ANQGSEA. The CDR3 length is 13 residues. As DNA, the CDR3 is TGCAGCGTTGCGGAGATCAGGTTCGATGAGCAGTTCTTC. It codes for CSVAEIRFDEQFF.

This clonotype showed up just once. Given a much more abundant clone one base away, this may be a read error. Given the absence of the conserved phenylalanine or tryptophan at the CDR3 end, a read error is likely. The rearrangement joins TRBV18 to TRBJ2-1; TRBD2 matches at 14 bases. Germline trimming cut 0 bases from V and 9 bases from J; bases unmatched to any gene: 4. The CDR3 is 16 residues long. From germline, CDR1 is KGHSH and CDR2 LQKENI. CDR3 region: CASSPPTSGGAREQFL. The DNA of the CDR3 is TGTGCCAGCTCACCACCGACTAGCGGGGGGGCGCGTGAGCAGTTCTTA.

This clonotype was picked up many times. The rearrangement uses TRBV2 and TRBJ2-7, with D uncertain. V was clipped by 4 bases and J by 5 bases, with 9 bases between them. CDR3 length equals 12 residues. CDR1 SNHLY and CDR2 FYNNEI come from the germline V gene. CDR3 protein: CASSASGDEQYF. As DNA, the CDR3 is TGTGCCAGCAGTGCTTCTGGCGACGAGCAGTACTTC.

This clonotype was counted at least ten times. The gene calls are TRBV6-5 and TRBJ1-1, with 9 bases lining up with TRBD1. J was trimmed by 2 bases and V by 2 bases; bases with no gene match: 9. The CDR3 has 17 amino acids. The germline V gene has CDR1 MNHEY and CDR2 SVGAGI. CDR3 sequence: CASSYTPGQGLNTEAFF. The CDR3 nucleotides read TGTGCCAGCAGTTACACTCCGGGACAGGGATTAAACACTGAAGCTTTCTTT.

This clonotype was picked up a small number of times. V and J are TRBV9 and TRBJ1-4; a possible D gene is TRBD1 (6 bases). V was pared by 3 bases and J by 0 bases, with 6 bases between. The length of the CDR3 is 14 residues. Germline V gene data show CDR1 as SGDLS and CDR2 as YYNGEE. The CDR3 reads CASSGTATNEKLFF. The CDR3 DNA reads TGTGCCAGCAGCGGGACAGCAACTAATGAAAAACTGTTTTTT.

This clonotype was found many times. The chain couples TRBV2 to TRBJ2-1, with 12 bases matching TRBD2. CDR3 length: 14 residues. Per the germline V gene, CDR1 is SNHLY and CDR2 is FYNNEI. Losses at the gene ends were 10 bases for V and 4 bases for J; bases not matched to a gene: 5. The DNA of the CDR3 is TGTGCCACGTCGACTAGCGGGAGTTACAATGAGCAGTTCTTC. Its translation: CATSTSGSYNEQFF.

V is TRBV25-1 and J is TRBJ1-4; D is perhaps TRBD1 (6 bases). V was clipped by 4 bases and J by 0 bases, with 15 bases between them. From germline, CDR1 is MGHDK and CDR2 SYGVNS. CDR3 length equals 17 residues. The CDR3 coding sequence is TGTGCCAGCAGTGCGGGCAGGGGTTCGTCAACTAATGAAAAACTGTTTTTT. It translates to CASSAGRGSSTNEKLFF.

Many counts were recorded for this clonotype. This rearrangement joins TRBV6-6 to TRBJ1-1; a weak D match, TRBD1 (6 bases). This CDR3 comprises 12 residues. Per the germline V gene, CDR1 is MNHNY and CDR2 is SVGAGI (reference sequence). Trimming shortened V by 4 bases and J by 7 bases, and 10 bases separated the two germline ends. CDR3: CASSSEGGEAFF. CDR3 coding DNA: TGTGCCAGCAGTTCTGAGGGGGGTGAAGCTTTCTTT.

This clonotype was seen ten or more times. The rearrangement uses TRBV6-5 and TRBJ1-1; D is uncertain. The CDR3 is 12 amino acids. Germline V gene sequence: CDR1 MNHEY, CDR2 SVGAGI. The ends were cut back, 6 bases at V and 1 base at J, with 6 bases in the middle. CDR3 amino acids: CASSGKNTEAFF. The CDR3 region has the DNA TGTGCCAGCAGCGGAAAGAACACTGAAGCTTTCTTT.